A single sample gave rise to the 9 T cell receptor beta chains below, sequenced in a study of T cells in Graves' hyperthyroidism and ophthalmopathy. Amplification yielded TCR beta CDR3 regions, with RNA transcripts as the source. Researchers ran a first-round RT-PCR on the TCR CDR3 using the HTBI primer set. TCRdb independently ran MiXCR on the multiplex PCR reads; one entry per CDR3 protein. Among roughly 380,000 distinct CDR3 sequences, approximately 15% were seen once, and the ten largest hold less than 25%. Sequenced: blood. These receptors all stem from a man aged 25-40 years with Graves' hyperthyroidism that later progressed to Graves' ophthalmopathy.

This clonotype was counted between two and nine times. The chain carries TRBV19 and TRBJ2-5, with 9 positions matching TRBD1. The CDR3 is 14 residues long. Germline V gene data show CDR1 as LNHDA and CDR2 as SQIVND (reference sequence). V dropped 5 bases and J dropped 7; count of bases not matched to a gene: 8. The CDR3 reads CASSEQGAHRTQYF. The CDR3 coding sequence is TGTGCCAGTAGTGAACAGGGGGCGCACAGGACCCAGTACTTC. Supplemented by reference TRBV19 and TRBJ2-5, the full variable domain reads DGGITQSPKYLFRKEGQNVTLSCEQNLNHDAMYWYRQDPGQGLRLIYYSQIVNDFQKGDIAEGYSVSREKKESFPLTVTSAQKNPTAFYLCASSEQGAHRTQYFGPGTRLLVL.

The chain recombines TRBV9 with TRBJ2-3; TRBD2 is a possible D gene (6 bases). Germline assignment: CDR1 SGDLS and CDR2 YYNGEE. V gave up 2 bases and J gave up 6 bases, with 10 bases separating them. There are 13 residues in the CDR3. The CDR3 region is CASSVATSDTQYF. CDR3 coding DNA: TGTGCCAGCAGCGTCGCCACTAGCGATACGCAGTATTTT.

This clonotype was counted many times. This chain uses TRBV7-3 with TRBJ1-5, with D perhaps TRBD1 (5 bases). The CDR3 contains 13 residues. V lost 5 bases to trimming and J lost 6 bases, with 11 bases between them. Germline CDR1 is SGHTA and CDR2 is FQGTGA. The CDR3 loop reads CASSQDNSQPQHF. The CDR3 nucleotides read TGTGCCAGCAGCCAGGACAATAGTCAGCCCCAGCATTTT.

V usage is TRBV25-1 and J usage is TRBJ1-1, with D unclear. This CDR3 spans 12 amino acids. Germline values: CDR1 MGHDK, CDR2 SYGVNS. V lost 4 bases, J lost 11 bases, and 14 bases lay in between. Here the CDR3 DNA reads TGTGCCAGCAGTGGGAGCTCCACTTGGGCTTTCTTT. This sequence encodes CASSGSSTWAFF.

This chain joins TRBV6-1 and TRBJ2-2; D might be TRBD2 (6 bases). From germline, CDR1 is MNHNS and CDR2 SASEGT. The CDR3 extends over 12 amino acids. V lost 3 bases, J lost 7 bases, and 6 bases lay in between. CDR3 protein: CASSDGGGELFF. Written as DNA, the CDR3 is TGTGCCAGCAGTGACGGGGGCGGGGAGCTGTTTTTT.

This clonotype was observed a few times. The V call is TRBV19, the J call TRBJ1-1, with D hard to call. CDR1 and CDR2 (germline): LNHDA, SQIVND (reference sequence). V was cut by 5 bases and J by 0 bases, with 10 bases left in between. This CDR3 has 14 residues. In DNA form, the CDR3 reads TGTGCCAGTAGTCACCAGCAGATGAACACTGAAGCTTTCTTT. Translated, it gives CASSHQQMNTEAFF.

The V gene is TRBV7-8, the J gene TRBJ2-7, with 10 bases lining up with TRBD2. J lost 4 bases, V lost 3 bases, and 12 bases had no gene match. Germline V CDR1 and CDR2: SGHVS, FQNEAQ. CDR3 length: 17 residues. The CDR3 bases are TGTGCCAGCAGCTTTCTTACTAGCGGGGTTTCTCGGTACGAGCAGTACTTC. Protein sequence: CASSFLTSGVSRYEQYF.

The chain uses TRBV28 and TRBJ1-2; D remains ambiguous. This CDR3 has 10 residues. Trimming left V 4 bases short and J 6 bases short, with 3 bases between. Germline values: CDR1 MDHEN, CDR2 SYDVKM. CDR3 amino acids: CASSSNGYTF. CDR3 sequence (DNA): TGTGCCAGCAGTTCAAATGGCTACACCTTC.

The table lists this clonotype with many counts. The rearrangement uses TRBV7-9 and TRBJ1-1; unclear D gene. The CDR3 loop spans 14 amino acids. Trimming removed 2 bases from V and 2 bases from J, with 9 bases in between. Germline CDR1 and CDR2: SEHNR and FQNEAQ (reference sequence). CDR3 in DNA: TGTGCCAGCAGCTTATTGGGCCGAAACACTGAAGCTTTCTTT. It yields the protein CASSLLGRNTEAFF.